A selection of T cell receptor beta chains follows, all from one sample in a study of blood T cell repertoires in COVID-19. The repertoire was sequenced with immunoSEQ multiplex PCR; TCRdb's copy has only in-frame clones and lacks some. In the table there are about 130,000 clones, about 85% of which are singletons. The sample comprised peripheral blood. The receptors were sampled from a woman of 80 years or more with COVID-19, enrolled during active disease. Both conserved end residues are part of each CDR3. D genes are given only for firm matches. Only part of the rows carry a size: once, few, many, or a class if the clone is expanded.

cdr3_aa cdr3_nt clone_size j_call d_call v_call
CASSRRSNTEAFF TGTGCCAGTAGTCGGCGGTCGAACACTGAAGCTTTCTTT NA TRBJ1-1 NA TRBV19
CASSLVLAENEQFF TGCGCCAGCAGCTTGGTACTAGCAGAGAATGAGCAGTTCTTC NA TRBJ2-1 NA TRBV5-1
CASSARQARNTEAFF TGTGCCAGCAGCGCTAGACAGGCCCGGAACACTGAAGCTTTCTTT NA TRBJ1-1 NA TRBV7-2
CASSIAGTSKSTGELFF TGTGCCAGTAGTATAGCCGGGACATCCAAGAGCACCGGGGAGCTGTTTTTT NA TRBJ2-2 NA TRBV19
CASSLTSGTQETQYF TGTGCCAGCAGCCTGACTAGCGGGACCCAAGAGACCCAGTACTTC NA TRBJ2-5 TRBD2 TRBV4-2
CASSVRGDQEKLFF TGTGCCAGCAGCGTTAGGGGCGACCAGGAAAAACTGTTTTTT NA TRBJ1-4 NA TRBV9
CASSVAGQKYF TGTGCCAGCAGCGTAGCGGGACAGAAGTACTTC once TRBJ2-4 TRBD1 TRBV9
CASSQPPTSGGPDEQYF TGCGCCAGCAGTCAACCACCTACTAGCGGAGGTCCGGACGAGCAGTACTTC NA TRBJ2-7 TRBD2 TRBV23-1
CASSRVQGSVGNSPLHF TGTGCCAGCAGTAGAGTACAGGGGTCTGTCGGTAATTCACCCCTCCACTTT NA TRBJ1-6 TRBD1 TRBV27
CASSYSLILGSSGNTIYF TGTGCCAGCAGTTACTCGTTGATCCTGGGGAGCTCTGGAAACACCATATATTTT NA TRBJ1-3 NA TRBV6-2/TRBV6-3
CASSSGTAGDGYTF TGCGCCAGCAGCTCCGGGACAGCTGGGGATGGCTACACCTTC NA TRBJ1-2 TRBD1 TRBV5-1
CASSLSTNANTEAFF TGTGCCAGCAGTTTAAGCACGAATGCGAACACTGAAGCTTTCTTT NA TRBJ1-1 NA TRBV28
CASSRDSYNEQFF TGTGCCAGCAGCCGGGACAGTTACAATGAGCAGTTCTTC NA TRBJ2-1 TRBD1 TRBV6-6
CALNRVRASTSEQYF TGTGCCCTTAACAGGGTTAGGGCCTCTACGAGCGAGCAGTACTTC NA TRBJ2-7 NA TRBV10-3
CASSFSGLGTDTQYF TGCGCCAGCAGCTTTAGCGGGTTAGGCACAGATACGCAGTATTTT NA TRBJ2-3 TRBD2 TRBV5-1
CASRGQGSGSPLHF TGTGCCAGCAGGGGACAGGGGTCCGGTTCACCCCTCCACTTT NA TRBJ1-6 TRBD1 TRBV2
CASSQGRWGSSYNEQFF TGTGCCAGCAGCCAGGGGCGATGGGGAAGCTCCTACAATGAGCAGTTCTTC NA TRBJ2-1 NA TRBV7-2
CASSPISYNEQFF TGTGCCAGCAGCCCCATCTCCTACAATGAGCAGTTCTTC NA TRBJ2-1 NA TRBV7-2
CASSENTPTDTQYF TGTGCCAGCAGTGAGAACACCCCCACAGATACGCAGTATTTT NA TRBJ2-3 NA TRBV2
CASRRTGGNEKLFF TGTGCCAGCAGGCGAACAGGGGGGAATGAAAAACTGTTTTTT few TRBJ1-4 TRBD1 TRBV6-5
CASGQGGYGYTF TGTGCCAGCGGACAGGGGGGATATGGCTACACCTTC NA TRBJ1-2 TRBD1 TRBV27
CASSLPEAQVSHGYTF TGTGCCAGCAGCTTACCGGAGGCCCAGGTCTCGCATGGCTACACCTTC NA TRBJ1-2 NA TRBV7-8
CASSEFPGLGNEQFF TGCGCCAGCAGCGAATTTCCGGGACTAGGCAATGAGCAGTTCTTC NA TRBJ2-1 TRBD2 TRBV5-1
CASSPSLQGNTIYF TGTGCCAGCTCACCCAGCTTACAGGGAAACACCATATATTTT NA TRBJ1-3 NA TRBV18
CASSRDDSSYNSPLHF TGTGCCAGCAGCCGTGACGACAGTTCCTATAATTCACCCCTCCACTTT few TRBJ1-6 NA TRBV4-2
CASSVSGNQPQHF TGTGCCAGCAGCGTCAGTGGCAATCAGCCCCAGCATTTT NA TRBJ1-5 NA TRBV6-6
CASSPSRSGTGGSDEQFF TGTGCCAGCTCACCCTCGAGGTCCGGGACAGGGGGGTCGGATGAGCAGTTCTTC NA TRBJ2-1 TRBD1 TRBV18
CASSQDPSQGLNSPLHF TGTGCCAGCAGCCAAGATCCATCCCAGGGCCTAAATTCACCCCTCCACTTT NA TRBJ1-6 NA TRBV4-2
CASRRIQGYGYTF TGTGCCAGCAGGCGAATACAGGGTTATGGCTACACCTTC once TRBJ1-2 NA TRBV12-3/TRBV12-4
CASSQGIAEAFF TGTGCCAGCAGTCAGGGGATCGCTGAAGCTTTCTTT NA TRBJ1-1 NA TRBV6-5
CASSSLPGRTEAFF TGTGCCAGCAGCTCCCTTCCGGGTCGCACTGAAGCTTTCTTT NA TRBJ1-1 NA TRBV11-2
CASSPRTGNNEKLFF TGTGCCAGCAGCCCTAGGACAGGGAATAATGAAAAACTGTTTTTT NA TRBJ1-4 TRBD1 TRBV11-2
CASSIDLRSGGYQANQPQHF TGTGCCAGTAGTATAGACCTTAGGTCAGGGGGCTATCAGGCGAATCAGCCCCAGCATTTT NA TRBJ1-5 TRBD1 TRBV19
CASSMPTGVTDTQYF TGTGCCAGTAGTATGCCGACAGGCGTCACAGATACGCAGTATTTT NA TRBJ2-3 NA TRBV19
CASIQLGGEQFF TGTGCCAGCATCCAACTAGGGGGTGAGCAGTTCTTC NA TRBJ2-1 NA TRBV2